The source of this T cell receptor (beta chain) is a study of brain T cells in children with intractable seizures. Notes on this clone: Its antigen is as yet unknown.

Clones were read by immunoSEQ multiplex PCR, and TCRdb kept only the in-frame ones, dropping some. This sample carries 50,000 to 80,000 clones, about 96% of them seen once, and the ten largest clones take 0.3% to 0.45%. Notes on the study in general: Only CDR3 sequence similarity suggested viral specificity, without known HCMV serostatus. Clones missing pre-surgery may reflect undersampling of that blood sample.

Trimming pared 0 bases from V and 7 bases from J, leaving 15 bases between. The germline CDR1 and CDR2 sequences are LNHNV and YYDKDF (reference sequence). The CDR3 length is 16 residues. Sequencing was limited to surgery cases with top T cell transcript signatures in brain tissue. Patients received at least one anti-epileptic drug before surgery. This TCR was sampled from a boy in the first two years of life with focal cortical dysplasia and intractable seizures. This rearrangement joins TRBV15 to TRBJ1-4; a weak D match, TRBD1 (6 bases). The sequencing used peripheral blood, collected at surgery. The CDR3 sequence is CATSRDYAGVGEKLFF. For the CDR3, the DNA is TGTGCCACCAGCAGAGATTATGCAGGGGTGGGTGAAAAACTGTTTTTT.